A single sample is the source of the 32 T cell receptor beta chains below, sequenced in a study of blood T cell repertoires in COVID-19. Using immunoSEQ multiplex PCR, the repertoire was profiled, and TCRdb retains in-frame clones only, with some absent. The sample holds approximately 170,000 clones; approximately 79% are singletons and the top ten take approximately 19%. Sequenced input: peripheral blood. The receptors shown here come from an elderly woman with acute or convalescent COVID-19.

This chain uses TRBV7-9 with TRBJ1-2; TRBD1 matches 8 bases. Trimming cost V 4 bases and J 4 bases; bases outside gene matches: 11. This CDR3 is 16 amino acids long. Germline values: CDR1 SEHNR, CDR2 FQNEAQ (reference sequence). The CDR3 DNA is TGTGCCAGCAGCTCCCTTGCGGGACAGGCAGCCTATGGCTACACCTTC. It is translated as CASSSLAGQAAYGYTF.

The chain uses TRBV5-4 and TRBJ1-2; D is uncertain. Germline V gene data show CDR1 as SGHNT and CDR2 as YYREEE (reference sequence). Deletions cut 5 bases from V and 2 bases from J, with 7 bases between. The CDR3 covers 12 residues. The CDR3 sequence is CASRAGNYGYTF. CDR3 bases: TGTGCCAGCAGGGCGGGAAACTATGGCTACACCTTC.

The sample holds a few counts of this clone. The chain has TRBV12-5 and TRBJ2-3; 8 bases are shared with TRBD2. CDR3 length equals 13 residues. Trimming at V came to 2 bases and at J to 5 bases, leaving 0 bases not matched to a gene. Germline V CDR1 and CDR2: LGHNT, FRNRAP. The CDR3: CASGLRGGDTQYF. The DNA for the CDR3 is TGTGCTAGTGGTTTGCGGGGGGGAGATACGCAGTATTTT.

The chain joins TRBV6-1 to TRBJ2-1; 11 nucleotides align to TRBD2. Germline lookup yields CDR1 MNHNS and CDR2 SASEGT. V trimming: 3 bases; J trimming: 9 bases; junction bases outside the gene matches: 4. The CDR3 length is 14 residues. The CDR3: CASSDSGGATEQFF. In DNA form, the CDR3 reads TGTGCCAGCAGTGATAGCGGGGGGGCCACTGAGCAGTTCTTC.

V gene TRBV7-9 combines with J gene TRBJ2-1; 8 nucleotides line up with TRBD2. Germline loops: CDR1 SEHNR, CDR2 FQNEAQ (reference sequence). With 5 bases clipped from V and 8 bases from J, the junction kept 11 bases outside the gene matches. This CDR3 has 15 amino acids. CDR3 nucleotides: TGTGCCAGCAGCCTCCGGACTAGCCAAGGCCATGAGCAGTTCTTC. Translated: CASSLRTSQGHEQFF. The complete variable domain, with remaining parts taken from reference TRBV7-9 and TRBJ2-1, reads DTGVSQNPRHKITKRGQNVTFRCDPISEHNRLYWYRQTLGQGPEFLTYFQNEAQLEKSRLLSDRFSAERPKGSFSTLEIQRTEQGDSAMYLCASSLRTSQGHEQFFGPGTRLTVL.

This chain connects TRBV30 to TRBJ2-2; 8 bases are shared with TRBD1. Germline V gene sequence: CDR1 GTSNPN, CDR2 SVGIG (reference sequence). After removal of 3 bases from V and 7 bases from J, the junction contained 10 bases not matched to a gene. The CDR3 is 15 amino acids. The CDR3 spells CAWRGGQGIDGELFF. In nucleotides, the CDR3 is TGTGCCTGGAGGGGAGGACAGGGAATTGACGGGGAGCTGTTTTTT.

The genes are TRBV5-4 and TRBJ2-7; 8 bases agree with TRBD1. The CDR3 length is 14 residues. With V trimmed by 3 bases and J by 1 base, 3 bases remained unmatched. Germline CDR1 is SGHNT and CDR2 is YYREEE (reference sequence). CDR3 residues: CASSSGQASYEQYF. Written as DNA, the CDR3 is TGTGCCAGCAGCTCGGGACAGGCGTCCTACGAGCAGTACTTC.

This clone was seen only once. The chain carries TRBV7-2 and TRBJ1-3; D is perhaps TRBD1 (5 bases). The CDR3 totals 18 residues. The V gene lost 2 bases and the J gene lost 1 base, with 18 bases spanning the gap. Germline CDR1 SGHTA, CDR2 FQGNSA. CDR3 in DNA: TGTGCCAGCAGCTTATTCCGCATCGCGCCAGGGTCTGGAAACACCATATATTTT. This translates into CASSLFRIAPGSGNTIYF.

The gene calls are TRBV5-1 and TRBJ1-1; 7 bases are shared with TRBD1. The CDR3 runs 14 residues. Germline V gene data show CDR1 as SGHRS and CDR2 as YFSETQ. The trim removed 0 bases at V and 3 bases at J, leaving 2 bases unmatched. CDR3 in DNA: TGCGCCAGCAGCTTGGCCGGACAGGACACTGAAGCTTTCTTT. Amino acid sequence: CASSLAGQDTEAFF.

The gene calls are TRBV7-8 and TRBJ2-3; a weak D match, TRBD1 (6 bases). Looked up from germline, CDR1 is SGHVS and CDR2 is FQNEAQ. The V end lost 5 bases, the J end lost 4 bases, and 19 bases lay between the germline ends. There are 16 residues in the CDR3. In DNA, the CDR3 is TGTGCCAGCAGCGTGGCAGGGGATTTTCGGCCAGATACGCAGTATTTT. Protein sequence: CASSVAGDFRPDTQYF.

V and J are TRBV27 and TRBJ2-1, with D perhaps TRBD2 (5 bases). This CDR3 is built from 15 residues. The germline CDR1 and CDR2 sequences are MNHEY and SMNVEV (reference sequence). V dropped 2 bases and J dropped 8 bases, with 16 bases sitting between them. The DNA for the CDR3 is TGTGCCAGCAGTTTACAAGCGGAACTTTGGGATGAGCAGTTCTTC. Amino acids: CASSLQAELWDEQFF.

The V gene is TRBV6-1, the J gene TRBJ2-5; the match to TRBD1 covers 9 bases. Looked up from germline, CDR1 is MNHNS and CDR2 is SASEGT. CDR3 length equals 17 residues. J lost 2 bases, V lost 1 base, and 8 bases had no gene match. CDR3 loop: CASSEVLGGQGQETQYF. CDR3 bases: TGTGCCAGCAGTGAAGTGCTTGGAGGACAGGGGCAAGAGACCCAGTACTTC.

As to this clone: Other DNA sequences within the sample encode an identical CDR3. The chain has TRBV20-1 and TRBJ2-5, with D unclear. Germline CDR1 is DFQATT and CDR2 is SNEGSKA (reference sequence). The CDR3 consists of 10 residues. Trimming took off 4 bases at V and 5 bases at J, with 5 bases between the two ends. The CDR3 DNA follows: TGCAGTGCTAACGGGGAGACCCAGTACTTC. This gives the protein CSANGETQYF.

V usage is TRBV5-1 and J usage is TRBJ1-2, with 8 bases fitting TRBD1. Germline CDR1 is SGHRS and CDR2 is YFSETQ. The ends lost 4 bases at V and 7 bases at J; junction bases unmatched: 12. There are 15 residues in the CDR3. The CDR3 is CASSHGQGGVSGYTF. CDR3 coding DNA: TGCGCCAGCAGCCACGGACAGGGAGGTGTTTCTGGCTACACCTTC. The full variable domain, completed using reference TRBV5-1 and TRBJ1-2, is KAGVTQTPRYLIKTRGQQVTLSCSPISGHRSVSWYQQTPGQGLQFLFEYFSETQRNKGNFPGRFSGRQFSNSRSEMNVSTLELGDSALYLCASSHGQGGVSGYTFGSGTRLTVV.

The chain carries TRBV18 and TRBJ2-7, with D unclear. The CDR3 consists of 12 residues. Germline V lookup: CDR1 KGHSH, CDR2 LQKENI. V lost 3 bases and J lost 0, with 3 bases in between. The CDR3 DNA sequence: TGTGCCAGCTCACCCGGCTCCTACGAGCAGTACTTC. Its translation: CASSPGSYEQYF.

The CDR3 loop reads CASSLFSGGRQETQYF. CDR3 DNA: TGTGCCAGCAGCTTATTTAGCGGGGGGCGCCAAGAGACCCAGTACTTC. The J gene is TRBJ2-5, the V gene TRBV7-2; TRBD2 aligns across 10 bases. CDR3 size: 16 residues. Per germline, CDR1 SGHTA and CDR2 FQGNSA. V gave up 2 bases and J gave up 1 base; unmatched junction bases: 4.

V gene TRBV7-9 combines with J gene TRBJ1-2; D is uncertain. There are 11 residues in the CDR3. CDR1 SEHNR and CDR2 FQNEAQ come from the germline V gene (reference sequence). The V end was cut by 5 bases, the J end by 4 bases, with 5 bases between. CDR3 loop: CASSGPYGYTF. The CDR3 DNA is TGTGCCAGCAGCGGGCCCTATGGCTACACCTTC.

The chain joins TRBV7-3 to TRBJ1-6; 7 bases are shared with TRBD1. Trimming removed 1 base from V and 10 bases from J; junction bases left unmatched: 4. The V gene's germline CDR1 is SGHTA and CDR2 FQGTGA. This CDR3 spans 14 amino acids. The CDR3 protein is CASSLRNRGSPLHF. The CDR3 nucleotides are TGTGCCAGCAGCTTAAGGAACAGGGGATCACCCCTCCACTTT.

The sample holds one count of this clone. The genes are TRBV15 and TRBJ2-1, with D perhaps TRBD2 (5 bases). Germline-derived CDR1 and CDR2 are LNHNV and YYDKDF (reference sequence). This CDR3 contains 16 residues. V dropped 5 bases and J dropped 0 bases, with 14 bases sitting between them. The CDR3 is CATSVSWAGSYNEQFF. CDR3 sequence (DNA): TGTGCCACCAGCGTATCTTGGGCGGGCTCCTACAATGAGCAGTTCTTC. Based on the CDR3 plus reference TRBV15 and TRBJ2-1, the full variable domain is DAMVIQNPRYQVTQFGKPVTLSCSQTLNHNVMYWYQQKSSQAPKLLFHYYDKDFNNEADTPDNFQSRRPNTSFCFLDIRSPGLGDTAMYLCATSVSWAGSYNEQFFGPGTRLTVL.

This chain links TRBV6-6 with TRBJ1-1; TRBD1 might be the D (5 bases). Germline-derived CDR1 and CDR2 are MNHNY and SVGAGI (reference sequence). V lost 5 bases and J 0 bases, leaving 10 bases between the germline ends. The CDR3 length is 14 residues. The CDR3 DNA reads TGTGCCAGCAGTCCCAGACAGATGAACACTGAAGCTTTCTTT. Residues: CASSPRQMNTEAFF.

The chain uses TRBV27 and TRBJ2-5; D is possibly TRBD2 (5 bases). Trimming left V 7 bases short and J 6 bases short, with 30 bases between. Germline V lookup: CDR1 MNHEY, CDR2 SMNVEV (reference sequence). The CDR3 covers 18 residues. The CDR3 DNA reads TGTGCCAGCACTTTTCCTGCCGGGCCCCGCGACTACGGAAAGACCCAGTACTTC. Protein sequence: CASTFPAGPRDYGKTQYF.

This chain links TRBV3-1 (or the pseudogene TRBV3-2) with TRBJ2-1; maybe TRBD2 (5 bases). Germline V gives CDR1 LGHDT, CDR2 YNNKEL (reference sequence). Trimming took off 4 bases at V and 6 bases at J, with 13 bases between the two ends. CDR3 length: 14 residues. CDR3 nucleotide sequence: TGTGCCAGCAGCCCCCGGAGGCAAGGCAATGAGCAGTTCTTC. Encoded protein: CASSPRRQGNEQFF.

This clone was detected only once. This sequence joins TRBV18 and TRBJ2-1, with unresolved D. The CDR3 covers 13 residues. Trimming took 3 bases from V and 12 from J, leaving 15 bases between them. Per the germline V gene, CDR1 is KGHSH and CDR2 is LQKENI. This CDR3 reads CASSPETLTAQFF. In DNA form, the CDR3 reads TGTGCCAGCTCACCCGAGACTCTAACGGCGCAGTTCTTC.

The genes are TRBV5-4 and TRBJ2-2, with 7 positions matching TRBD2. Losses at the gene ends were 0 bases for V and 5 bases for J; bases not matched to a gene: 4. The germline V gene encodes CDR1 SGHNT and CDR2 YYREEE (reference sequence). The CDR3 runs 15 residues. In DNA form, the CDR3 reads TGTGCCAGCAGCTTGGGGACTAGTATTACCGGGGAGCTGTTTTTT. It encodes CASSLGTSITGELFF.

The chain couples TRBV11-3 to TRBJ2-2; TRBD2 might be the D (5 bases). With 5 bases removed from V and 6 bases from J, the gap between germline ends came to 19 bases. CDR3 length: 16 residues. The germline CDR1 and CDR2 sequences are SGHNT and YENEEA. The CDR3 spells CASSAIAPRSAGELFF. For the CDR3, the DNA is TGTGCCAGCAGCGCCATAGCGCCCCGATCGGCCGGGGAGCTGTTTTTT.

V is TRBV6-2 or TRBV6-3 and J is TRBJ2-2; 8 nucleotides agree with TRBD1. The CDR3 extends over 16 amino acids. The germline CDR1 and CDR2 sequences are MNHEY and SVGEGT. J gave up 5 bases and V 6 bases, and 11 bases lay outside the gene matches. The CDR3 DNA follows: TGTGCCAGCAGCCCTGGACAGGGAGGATGGACCGGGGAGCTGTTTTTT. Protein sequence: CASSPGQGGWTGELFF.

The V gene is TRBV24-1, the J gene TRBJ1-2; TRBD1 is a possible D gene (5 bases). The CDR3 totals 14 residues. Germline CDR1 reads KGHDR; CDR2 reads SFDVKD. Deletions cut 8 bases from V and 6 bases from J, with 18 bases between. The CDR3 here is CATNSGRDYDGYTF. The CDR3 coding sequence is TGTGCCACCAATTCTGGGAGGGACTATGATGGCTACACCTTC.

Here the CDR3 reads CASSAQGQNQPQHF. In nucleotides, the CDR3 is TGCGCCAGCAGCGCACAGGGGCAAAATCAGCCCCAGCATTTT. The genes are TRBV10-2 and TRBJ1-5, with 7 bases aligning to TRBD1. The CDR3 contains 14 residues. The germline V gene has CDR1 WSHSY and CDR2 SAAADI. V gave up 6 bases and J gave up 4 bases; unmatched junction bases: 6.

This clone occurred once. J is TRBJ1-6 and V is TRBV27, with TRBD1 as a possible D gene (5 bases). The CDR3 loop spans 16 amino acids. The germline V gene encodes CDR1 MNHEY and CDR2 SMNVEV (reference sequence). Trimming pared 5 bases from V and 0 bases from J, leaving 11 bases between. In nucleotides, the CDR3 is TGTGCCAGCAGTGTAAAGGGGCCCTCCTATAATTCACCCCTCCACTTT. Its protein product is CASSVKGPSYNSPLHF.

The chain is built from TRBV4-3 and TRBJ1-3; 7 bases align to TRBD1. Germline assignment: CDR1 LGHNA and CDR2 YSLEER. J was trimmed by 0 bases and V by 1 base; bases with no gene match: 6. CDR3 length equals 17 residues. The CDR3 sequence: CASSQVRGTASGNTIYF. CDR3 sequence (DNA): TGCGCCAGCAGCCAAGTTCGGGGGACAGCCTCTGGAAACACCATATATTTT.

The genes are TRBV11-3 and TRBJ2-3; 8 bases are shared with TRBD2. Unmatched junction bases numbered 14, after V lost 7 bases and J lost 2 bases. The CDR3 is 17 residues long. CDR1 is SGHNT and CDR2 is YENEEA in the germline V gene. In DNA, the CDR3 is TGTGCCAGCACCAGGACAGCGGGAGCGGAAACCACAGATACGCAGTATTTT. It encodes CASTRTAGAETTDTQYF.

V and J are TRBV30 and TRBJ2-7, with TRBD1 as a possible D gene (6 bases). The V end was cut by 4 bases, the J end by 2 bases, with 12 bases between. This CDR3 spans 13 amino acids. Germline V lookup: CDR1 GTSNPN, CDR2 SVGIG (reference sequence). DNA of the CDR3: TGTGCCTGGAACCAGGGGACCCCCTACGAGCAGTACTTC. Amino acid sequence: CAWNQGTPYEQYF.